This T cell receptor (beta chain) was observed in a study of memory B cells and T cells in multiple sclerosis. Study-wide findings and caveats: Normalization was needed because clone-set size differences affected shared clonotype counts.

Measured with immunoSEQ multiplex PCR; TCRdb has only the in-frame clones, and not every one. The sample has 30,000 to 40,000 clones, around 88% seen once; the top ten hold less than 3.5%. With respect to this clone: What it binds is not known.

The CDR3 covers 15 residues. V lost 0 bases and J lost 4, with 14 bases in between. Germline CDR1 reads SGHNT; CDR2 reads YYREEE (reference sequence). Separate sequencing covered autoproliferating (CFSE-dim) and non-proliferating (CFSE-high) T cells from stimulus-free culture. Replicate wells were pooled after six to eight days of stimulus-free culture of approximately 50 million CFSE-labeled PBMCs. V gene TRBV5-4 combines with J gene TRBJ2-7, with D tentatively TRBD2 (5 bases). Sequenced sample: PBMCs from blood kept in culture. This TCR was sampled from a human donor with multiple sclerosis. The CDR3 loop is CASSLALGGSYEQYF. CDR3 nucleotides: TGTGCCAGCAGCTTGGCCCTCGGAGGTTCGTACGAGCAGTACTTC. The full variable domain, rest sourced from reference TRBV5-4 and TRBJ2-7, is ETGVTQSPTHLIKTRGQQVTLRCSSQSGHNTVSWYQQALGQGPQFIFQYYREEENGRGNFPPRFSGLQFPNYSSELNVNALELDDSALYLCASSLALGGSYEQYFGPGTRLTVT.